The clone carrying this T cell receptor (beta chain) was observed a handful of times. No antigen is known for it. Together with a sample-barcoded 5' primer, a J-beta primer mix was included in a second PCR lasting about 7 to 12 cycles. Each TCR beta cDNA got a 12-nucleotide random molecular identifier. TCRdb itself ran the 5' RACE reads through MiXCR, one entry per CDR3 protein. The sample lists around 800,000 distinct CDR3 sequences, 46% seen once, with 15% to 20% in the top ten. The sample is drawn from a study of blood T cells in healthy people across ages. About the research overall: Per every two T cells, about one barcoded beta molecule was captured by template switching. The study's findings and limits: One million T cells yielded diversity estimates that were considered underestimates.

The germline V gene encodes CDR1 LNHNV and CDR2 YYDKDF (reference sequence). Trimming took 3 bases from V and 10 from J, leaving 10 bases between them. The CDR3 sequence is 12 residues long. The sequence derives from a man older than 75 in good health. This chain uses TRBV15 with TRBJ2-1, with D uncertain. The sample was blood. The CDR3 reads CATSRPPEEQFF. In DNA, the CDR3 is TGTGCCACCAGCAGGCCCCCGGAAGAGCAGTTCTTC.